The 8 T cell receptor beta chains reported below all come from one sample, sequenced in a study of blood T cell repertoires in COVID-19 (dated by TCRdb to the early 2020s). The method was the immunoSEQ multiplex PCR assay. TCRdb stores this immuneACCESS table with in-frame sequences only. Part of the clones is absent; in the studies checked, under half of the shortfall reflects unresolved V genes, and no reason is known for the rest. This sample comprises about 210,000 clones, about 86% of them detected only once. The ten top clones hold 1.5% of the sample. What was sequenced was peripheral blood. The receptors originated from a young man with active or convalescent COVID-19.

The chain is built from TRBV27 and TRBJ2-2; D remains ambiguous. The CDR3 consists of 14 residues. CDR1 is MNHEY and CDR2 is SMNVEV in the germline V gene (reference sequence). Trimming stripped 3 bases from V and 2 bases from J, with 7 bases between. CDR3 bases: TGTGCCAGCAGTTTCAGAGGTAACACCGGGGAGCTGTTTTTT. This encodes CASSFRGNTGELFF.

In its sample, this clone was seen once. This sequence joins TRBV6-5 and TRBJ1-3; TRBD1 matches 9 bases. CDR1 and CDR2 from the germline V gene are MNHEY and SVGAGI. The CDR3 has 15 residues. The junction had 7 bases not matched to a gene; V was cut back by 6 bases and J by 4 bases. CDR3 sequence: CASRKQGANGNTIYF. DNA of the CDR3: TGTGCCAGCAGAAAACAGGGGGCGAACGGAAACACCATATATTTT.

In DNA, the CDR3 is TGTGCCAGCAGTTTCGACAGGGGAACTAACTATGGCTACACCTTC. Amino acids: CASSFDRGTNYGYTF. This rearrangement joins TRBV6-6 to TRBJ1-2; 8 bases line up with TRBD1. Looked up from germline, CDR1 is MNHNY and CDR2 is SVGAGI (reference sequence). The CDR3 is 15 amino acids. Unmatched junction bases numbered 4, after V lost 4 bases and J lost 0 bases.

This clone occurred many times. Other DNA sequences within the sample encode an identical CDR3. The chain couples TRBV12-1 to TRBJ1-2. TRBV12-1 is annotated as a pseudogene. This CDR3 comprises 15 residues. CDR3 residues: CASSPGGRSNYGYTF. CDR3 bases: TGTGCCAGCAGCCCAGGAGGGAGGTCCAACTATGGCTACACCTTC.

V and J are TRBV7-9 and TRBJ2-7; maybe TRBD2 (7 bases). V dropped 5 bases and J dropped 1 base, with 12 bases sitting between them. The germline V gene encodes CDR1 SEHNR and CDR2 FQNEAQ (reference sequence). CDR3 length: 14 residues. For the CDR3, the DNA is TGTGCCAGCAGCGTAGAGGGGGGGTCCTACGAGCAGTACTTC. Translated: CASSVEGGSYEQYF.

This clone showed up just once. The genes are TRBV5-8 and TRBJ1-5; D is unclear. Looked up from germline, CDR1 is SGHTS and CDR2 is YDEGEE. The CDR3 sequence is 14 residues long. The V gene lost 0 bases and the J gene lost 5 bases, with 9 bases spanning the gap. The CDR3 here is CASSLGAVYQPQHF. The CDR3 coding sequence is TGTGCCAGCAGCTTGGGGGCAGTCTATCAGCCCCAGCATTTT. The full variable domain, in which reference TRBV5-8 and TRBJ1-5 provide the parts outside the CDR3, is EAGVTQSPTHLIKTRGQQATLRCSPISGHTSVYWYQQALGLGLQFLLWYDEGEERNRGNFPPRFSGRQFPNYSSELNVNALELEDSALYLCASSLGAVYQPQHFGDGTRLSIL.

The genes are TRBV24-1 and TRBJ2-3; D might be TRBD2 (6 bases). Looked up from germline, CDR1 is KGHDR and CDR2 is SFDVKD. The V and J ends lost 7 bases and 2 bases respectively, with 15 bases between them. The CDR3 length is 15 residues. In DNA, the CDR3 is TGTGCCACCAGGCGTAGGCGGGACCCCACAGATACGCAGTATTTT. Translation: CATRRRRDPTDTQYF.

CDR3 nucleotide sequence: TGTGCCAGCAGTTTAACTGGGTCAGGAGGTTACAATGAGCAGTTCTTC. It yields the protein CASSLTGSGGYNEQFF. The chain couples TRBV27 to TRBJ2-1; D might be TRBD2 (5 bases). This CDR3 comprises 16 residues. V was pared by 2 bases and J by 4 bases, with 15 bases between. The germline gives CDR1 MNHEY, CDR2 SMNVEV (reference sequence).